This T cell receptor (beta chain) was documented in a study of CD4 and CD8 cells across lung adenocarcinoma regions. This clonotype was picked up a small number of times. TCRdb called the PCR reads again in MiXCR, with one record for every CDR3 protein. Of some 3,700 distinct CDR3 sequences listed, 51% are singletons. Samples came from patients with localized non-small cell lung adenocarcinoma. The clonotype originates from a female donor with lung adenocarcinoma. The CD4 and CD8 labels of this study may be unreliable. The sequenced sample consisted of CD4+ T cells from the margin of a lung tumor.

CDR3 residues: CASSLWRSSYNEQFF. The CDR3 region has the DNA TGTGCCAGCAGTCTCTGGCGGAGCTCCTACAATGAGCAGTTCTTC. The J gene is TRBJ2-1, the V gene TRBV12-3 or TRBV12-4; unclear D gene. V lost 5 bases and J 0 bases, leaving 11 bases between the germline ends. This CDR3 contains 15 residues.